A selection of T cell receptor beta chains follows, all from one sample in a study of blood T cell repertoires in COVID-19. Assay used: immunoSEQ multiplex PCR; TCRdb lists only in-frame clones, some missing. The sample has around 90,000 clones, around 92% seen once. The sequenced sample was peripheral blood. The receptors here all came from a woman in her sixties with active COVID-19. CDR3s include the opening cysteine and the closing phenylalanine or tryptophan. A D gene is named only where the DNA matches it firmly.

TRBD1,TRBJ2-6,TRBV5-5,CASSEGQGAGANVLTF
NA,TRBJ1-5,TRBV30,CAWKVATGSSNQPQHF
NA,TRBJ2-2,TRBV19,CASSPTGELFF
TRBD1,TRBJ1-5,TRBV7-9,CASSPTGGGQPQHF
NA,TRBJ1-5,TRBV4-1,CASSQVFSSNQPQHF
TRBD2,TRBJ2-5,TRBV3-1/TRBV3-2,CASSYRGTTQETQYF
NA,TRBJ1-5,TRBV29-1,CSVGSGENQPQHF
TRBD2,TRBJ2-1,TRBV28,CASSLTSGSYNEQFF
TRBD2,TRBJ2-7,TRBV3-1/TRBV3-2,CASSQDNPGLAGGSYEQYF
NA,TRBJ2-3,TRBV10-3,CAISDPGRSQVTDTQYF
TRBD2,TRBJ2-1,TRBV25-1,CASSDSEREEQFF
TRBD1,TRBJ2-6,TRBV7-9,CASSRQGGGANVLTF
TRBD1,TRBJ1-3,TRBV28,CASSSTGAGNTIYF
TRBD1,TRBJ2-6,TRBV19,CASSFQGALGANVLTF
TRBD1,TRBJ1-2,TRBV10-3,CAISESGQGANYGYTF
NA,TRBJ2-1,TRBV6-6,CATIQDRTYNEQFF
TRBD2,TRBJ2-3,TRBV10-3,CANGLAPDTQYF
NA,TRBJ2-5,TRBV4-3,CASSQDLGPGETQYF
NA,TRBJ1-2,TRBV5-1,CASSLGREWGYTF
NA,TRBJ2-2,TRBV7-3,CASSPSLVTGELFF
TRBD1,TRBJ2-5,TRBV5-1,CASSLTGGGETQYF
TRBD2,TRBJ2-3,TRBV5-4,CASSPKAGGYTDTQYF
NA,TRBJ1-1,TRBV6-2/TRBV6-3,CASSFTTARDEAFF
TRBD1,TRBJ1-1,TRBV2,CASSEGQGMNTEAFF
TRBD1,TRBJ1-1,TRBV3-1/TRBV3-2,CASSLPGGLVEAFF
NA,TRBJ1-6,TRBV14,CASSQGRGGSPLHF
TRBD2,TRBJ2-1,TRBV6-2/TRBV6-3,CASSLAGSSYNEQFF
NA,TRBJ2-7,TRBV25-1,CASSEGQPYEQYF
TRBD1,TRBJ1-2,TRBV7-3,CASSSDPSGTGGGYTF
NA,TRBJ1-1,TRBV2,CASGGQLLVEAFF
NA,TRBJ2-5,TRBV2,CASSEANQGLETQYF
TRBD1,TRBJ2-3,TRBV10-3,CAIRRGPFTDTQYF
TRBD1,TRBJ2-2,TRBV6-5,CASSYRTGGHGGELFF
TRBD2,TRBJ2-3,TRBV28,CASSFWTSGNQGTQYF
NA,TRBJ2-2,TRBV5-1,CASSFAGNTGELFF
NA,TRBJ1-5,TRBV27,CASSLSFPGALSNQPQHF
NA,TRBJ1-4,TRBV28,CASSLPGSANEKLFF
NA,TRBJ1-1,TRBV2,CASRRQDYTEAFF
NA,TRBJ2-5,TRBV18,CASSPTGVQETQYF
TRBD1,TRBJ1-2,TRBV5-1,CASSMWDRGRNGYTF
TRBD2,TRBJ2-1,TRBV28,CASSLYTSGRREQFF